Detailed here is one T cell receptor beta chain. The sample is drawn from a study of PD-1 blockade in classical Hodgkin lymphoma. CDR3 length: 16 residues. Relapse after autologous stem cell transplantation occurred in every patient, and brentuximab vedotin exposure varied. The data were produced by immunoSEQ multiplex PCR, yet TCRdb's version contains in-frame clones alone and is incomplete. The data hold 30,000 to 40,000 clones, with 76% observed a single time. This TCR was sampled from a human donor with classical Hodgkin lymphoma. Sequences were derived from peripheral blood mononuclear cells (PBMCs), sampled at baseline. The chain employs TRBV21-1 and TRBJ2-3; the table's TRBD2 call for D was not verified on the DNA. TRBV21-1 is an annotated pseudogene. Here the CDR3 DNA reads TGTGCCAGCAGCAAGCGAGCGGGGATCAGCACAGATACGCAGTATTTT. It yields the protein CASSKRAGISTDTQYF.